The 13 T cell receptor beta chains below were found in one sample sequenced in a study of CD8 T cells in Susac syndrome. The authors reverse transcribed roughly 0.5 to 1 ug RNA with random hexamers. TCRdb fed the immunoSEQ multiplex PCR reads into MiXCR, producing one record per CDR3 protein. The sample has 120,000 or so distinct CDR3 sequences, approximately 96% seen once. Specimen: CD8+ T cells from PBMCs. All receptors derive from a human donor with Susac syndrome.

The chain is built from TRBV7-9 and TRBJ1-1; 7 bases are shared with TRBD1. The CDR3 is 15 residues long. Per germline, CDR1 SEHNR and CDR2 FQNEAQ (reference sequence). The ends lost 1 base at V and 3 bases at J; junction bases unmatched: 5. The CDR3 protein is CASSLDQGVHTEAFF. The CDR3 DNA reads as TGTGCCAGCAGCTTAGATCAGGGGGTGCACACTGAAGCTTTCTTT.

CDR3 protein: CATSDQPGQGTGANVLTF. CDR3 nucleotides: TGTGCCACCAGCGATCAACCGGGACAGGGGACTGGGGCCAACGTCCTGACTTTC. The V and J genes are TRBV15 and TRBJ2-6, with 10 bases identical to TRBD1. V lost 5 bases to trimming and J lost 2 bases; unmatched junction nucleotides: 9. CDR1 is LNHNV, CDR2 YYDKDF, per germline (reference sequence). CDR3 length equals 18 residues.

The chain employs TRBV27 and TRBJ2-7; D is uncertain. CDR1 is MNHEY, CDR2 SMNVEV, per germline (reference sequence). The CDR3 is made up of 14 amino acids. V was pared by 6 bases and J by 1 base, with 13 bases between. Here the CDR3 DNA reads TGTGCCAGCAGCGACACCTCGAATTCCTACGAGCAGTACTTC. It encodes CASSDTSNSYEQYF.

This chain uses TRBV13 with TRBJ2-3; D is tentatively TRBD1 or TRBD2 (5 bases each). The CDR3 is made up of 15 amino acids. Per germline, CDR1 PRHDT and CDR2 FYEKMQ (reference sequence). V lost 5 bases and J 0 bases, leaving 12 bases between the germline ends. CDR3 sequence (DNA): TGTGCCAGCAGCCCCGGTGGGACCAGCACAGATACGCAGTATTTT. Translation gives CASSPGGTSTDTQYF.

This rearrangement joins TRBV4-3 to TRBJ2-7; TRBD1 is a possible D gene (7 bases). This CDR3 contains 15 residues. In germline, CDR1 is LGHNA, CDR2 YSLEER. Trimming removed 3 bases from V and 5 bases from J, with 17 bases in between. The CDR3 DNA is TGCGCCAGCAGCCAGGCGGGACAGTTGGGGGACGAGCAGTACTTC. It codes for CASSQAGQLGDEQYF.

This rearrangement joins TRBV7-9 to TRBJ2-7, with D possibly TRBD2 on 6 matching bases. Germline lookup yields CDR1 SEHNR and CDR2 FQNEAQ (reference sequence). Trimming took off 5 bases at V and 2 bases at J, with 10 bases between the two ends. The CDR3 totals 13 residues. This CDR3 is CASSTGVAYEQYF. For the CDR3, the DNA is TGTGCCAGCAGCACGGGGGTGGCCTACGAGCAGTACTTC.

The chain links TRBV20-1 to TRBJ2-7; D unresolved. V dropped 0 bases and J dropped 3 bases, with 15 bases sitting between them. Germline CDR1 and CDR2: DFQATT and SNEGSKA (reference sequence). This CDR3 contains 15 residues. The CDR3 DNA sequence: TGCAGTGCTAGAGATCCAGAGTTTCCTAGCTACGAGCAGTACTTC. Its protein is CSARDPEFPSYEQYF.

CDR3 region: CSARDGTDTQYF. As DNA, the CDR3 is TGCAGTGCGAGGGACGGCACAGATACGCAGTATTTT. V and J are TRBV20-1 and TRBJ2-3; D tentatively reads TRBD1 or TRBD2 (5 bases each). The CDR3 has 12 amino acids. Between the trimmed V and J ends, which lost 6 bases and 1 base, there was a span of 8 bases. The germline gives CDR1 DFQATT, CDR2 SNEGSKA (reference sequence).

The chain carries TRBV20-1 and TRBJ2-7; D gene unclear. Germline CDR1 and CDR2: DFQATT and SNEGSKA (reference sequence). V was pared by 1 base and J by 2 bases, with 12 bases between. The CDR3 extends over 14 amino acids. Here the CDR3 reads CSARGTGDTYEQYF. CDR3 in DNA: TGCAGTGCTAGAGGGACGGGTGACACCTACGAGCAGTACTTC.

This rearrangement joins TRBV5-4 to TRBJ1-2; 9 nucleotides agree with TRBD1. J gave up 6 bases and V 2 bases, and 8 bases lay outside the gene matches. Germline V gene lookup returns CDR1 SGHNT and CDR2 YYREEE (reference sequence). This CDR3 has 15 amino acids. The CDR3 loop is CASSFGDRETHGYTF. CDR3 DNA sequence: TGTGCCAGCAGCTTTGGGGACAGGGAGACACATGGCTACACCTTC. Full variable domain (outside the CDR3, taken from reference TRBV5-4 and TRBJ1-2): ETGVTQSPTHLIKTRGQQVTLRCSSQSGHNTVSWYQQALGQGPQFIFQYYREEENGRGNFPPRFSGLQFPNYSSELNVNALELDDSALYLCASSFGDRETHGYTFGSGTRLTVV.

The rearrangement uses TRBV3-1 and TRBJ2-1, with D perhaps matching TRBD2 (5 bases). V lost 0 bases, J lost 5 bases, and 17 bases lay in between. The CDR3 has 17 residues. The germline CDR1 and CDR2 sequences are LGHDT and YNNKEL (reference sequence). CDR3 nucleotides: TGTGCCAGCAGCCAAGATCCTTTGGACTCTGAGAACAATGAGCAGTTCTTC. Protein sequence: CASSQDPLDSENNEQFF.

This clonotype occurred a few times. The chain uses TRBV6-5 and TRBJ1-1; no clear D gene. The CDR3 runs 13 residues. Germline V CDR1 and CDR2: MNHEY, SVGAGI. Trimming stripped 5 bases from V and 1 base from J, with 8 bases between. CDR3 DNA sequence: TGTGCCAGCAGTAAAAGAGAGAACACTGAAGCTTTCTTT. Its translation: CASSKRENTEAFF.

This chain connects TRBV7-9 to TRBJ2-5, with 10 bases identical to TRBD2. From germline, CDR1 is SEHNR and CDR2 FQNEAQ (reference sequence). With 1 base clipped from V and 1 base from J, the junction kept 3 bases outside the gene matches. The CDR3 runs to 16 residues. The CDR3 nucleotides are TGTGCCAGCAGCTTAGAAGCTAGCGGGGGCCAAGAGACCCAGTACTTC. This sequence encodes CASSLEASGGQETQYF.